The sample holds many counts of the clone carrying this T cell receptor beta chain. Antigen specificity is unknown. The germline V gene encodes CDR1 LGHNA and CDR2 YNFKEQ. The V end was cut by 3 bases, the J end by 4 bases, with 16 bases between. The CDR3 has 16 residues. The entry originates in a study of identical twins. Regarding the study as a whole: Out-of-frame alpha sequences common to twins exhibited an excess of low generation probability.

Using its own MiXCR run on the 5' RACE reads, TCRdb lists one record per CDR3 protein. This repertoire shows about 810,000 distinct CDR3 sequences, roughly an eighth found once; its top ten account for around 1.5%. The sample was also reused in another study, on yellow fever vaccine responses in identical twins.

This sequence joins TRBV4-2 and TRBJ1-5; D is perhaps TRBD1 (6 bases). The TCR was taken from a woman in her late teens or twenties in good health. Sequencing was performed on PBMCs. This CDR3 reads CASSQGTDRLNQPQHF. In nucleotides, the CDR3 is TGTGCCAGCAGCCAGGGCACGGACAGACTGAATCAGCCCCAGCATTTT.